This TCR beta chain was found in a study of beta chain features in type 1 diabetes. Study outcomes and limitations: It was not settled here whether HLA type affects TCRB rearrangement. In all four CD4+ subsets, TCRB CDR3 length was significantly, moderately reduced in type 1 diabetes.

The CDR3 consists of 15 residues. The germline V gene has CDR1 MNHEY and CDR2 SMNVEV (reference sequence). Remarks on this clone: Its matching antigen is unknown. One end of the junction varies from germline; a read error may be responsible.

The entirety of the isolated RNA underwent reverse transcription, so expressed TCRB transcripts were sequenced. TCRdb's table, derived via immunoSEQ multiplex PCR, lists solely in-frame clones and lacks some. Of about 700,000 clones listed, roughly 12% are singletons. This receptor was taken from a man aged 18 to 29 with type 1 diabetes. The sample consisted of naive CD4+ T cells from blood. The chain carries TRBV27 and TRBJ2-2, with 8 bases fitting TRBD1. CDR3 coding DNA: TGTGCCAGTAGTTTACGCAGGGGGCATGGCGGGGAGCTGTTTTTT. Encoded protein: CASSLRRGHGGELFF.